Listed below are T cell receptor beta chains from one sample, sequenced in a study of T cell changes during pregnancy in multiple sclerosis. Sequencing used immunoSEQ multiplex PCR; TCRdb keeps in-frame clones, though not all of them. The repertoire consists of almost 50,000 clones, with around 93% occurring once and the leading ten covering 10% to 13%. Sequencing was performed on CD8+ T cells from peripheral blood mononuclear cells, taken after pregnancy. Receptors originate from a female donor with multiple sclerosis, enrolled in a pregnancy study. Each CDR3 is given with its conserved first and last residue. The D gene is left open where the match is weak. Clone size is not always given. Where it is, it says once, few, many or a class for expanded clones.

DNA: TGTGCCAGCAGCGTAGACAGGAATGAGCAGTTCTTC; CDR3: CASSVDRNEQFF; D: .; J: TRBJ2-1; size: .; V: TRBV9
DNA: TGCGCCAGCAGCCAAGATCACACAGAACGGAACACTGAAGCTTTCTTT; CDR3: CASSQDHTERNTEAFF; D: .; J: TRBJ1-1; size: .; V: TRBV4-1
DNA: TGTGCCAGCAGCCGCCTCGGGACATATTATGTGCAGCCCCAGCATTTT; CDR3: CASSRLGTYYVQPQHF; D: .; J: TRBJ1-5; size: .; V: TRBV7-8
DNA: TGTGCCAGCAGTTTACCATACTCACCCTATGGCTACACCTTC; CDR3: CASSLPYSPYGYTF; D: .; J: TRBJ1-2; size: .; V: TRBV28
DNA: TGTGCCAGCATCGGACTCGGGCTAGATACGCAGTATTTT; CDR3: CASIGLGLDTQYF; D: .; J: TRBJ2-3; size: .; V: TRBV11-2
DNA: TGCGCCAGCAGCTTGGCGTACAGGGTTACTGAAGCTTTCTTT; CDR3: CASSLAYRVTEAFF; D: .; J: TRBJ1-1; size: .; V: TRBV5-1
DNA: TGTGCCAGCAGTGAGAGGGGGAATCAGCCCCAGCATTTT; CDR3: CASSERGNQPQHF; D: .; J: TRBJ1-5; size: once; V: TRBV25-1
DNA: TGTGCCAGCAGCGTAGCTTCGGACATCTCCTACGAGCAGTACTTC; CDR3: CASSVASDISYEQYF; D: .; J: TRBJ2-7; size: .; V: TRBV9
DNA: TGTGCCAGCAGCTCACCCCCCGGGACTAGCAGGGCCGGGGAGCTGTTTTTT; CDR3: CASSSPPGTSRAGELFF; D: TRBD2; J: TRBJ2-2; size: .; V: TRBV7-9
DNA: TGTGCCAGCAGCCCCACCCCCACCTTAGCGGGCCTGGCGGTTGGGGCCAACGTCCTGACTTTC; CDR3: CASSPTPTLAGLAVGANVLTF; D: TRBD2; J: TRBJ2-6; size: .; V: TRBV7-8
DNA: TGTGCCAGCAGCTCCCAGGGGATTGAAGCTTTCTTT; CDR3: CASSSQGIEAFF; D: .; J: TRBJ1-1; size: .; V: TRBV5-6
DNA: TGTGCCAGCAGCTTCGGCAGGGGGGACGAGCAGTACTTC; CDR3: CASSFGRGDEQYF; D: .; J: TRBJ2-7; size: .; V: TRBV5-4
DNA: TGTGCCAGCAGCGGATCCCCCGGAGGTGGACTTTCCCACTCTGGGGCCAACGTCCTGACTTTC; CDR3: CASSGSPGGGLSHSGANVLTF; D: .; J: TRBJ2-6; size: .; V: TRBV9
DNA: TGTGCCAGCAGTTACTCACTAGCGAGCTCCTACAATGAGCAGTTCTTC; CDR3: CASSYSLASSYNEQFF; D: TRBD2; J: TRBJ2-1; size: .; V: TRBV6-5
DNA: TGTGCCAGCAGTTTGGCAGCTAACTATGGCTACACCTTC; CDR3: CASSLAANYGYTF; D: .; J: TRBJ1-2; size: .; V: TRBV27
DNA: TGTGCCAGCAGCTTGGCCGGGGGGCGCACTGAAGCTTTCTTT; CDR3: CASSLAGGRTEAFF; D: .; J: TRBJ1-1; size: .; V: TRBV5-6
DNA: TGTGCCAGCAGTGCTCGGGGGGTAACCAAAGCTTTCTTT; CDR3: CASSARGVTKAFF; D: .; J: TRBJ1-1; size: few; V: TRBV6-1
DNA: TGCGCCAGCAGCCTCCAGAATACTAACTATGGCTACACCTTC; CDR3: CASSLQNTNYGYTF; D: .; J: TRBJ1-2; size: few; V: TRBV10-1
DNA: TGTGCCAGCAGATCCGGGACAGGGGGTTCCTACGAGCAGTACTTC; CDR3: CASRSGTGGSYEQYF; D: TRBD1; J: TRBJ2-7; size: once; V: TRBV11-2
DNA: TGTGCCAGCAGTGATAGAACGGTGAACACTGAAGCTTTCTTT; CDR3: CASSDRTVNTEAFF; D: .; J: TRBJ1-1; size: .; V: TRBV25-1
DNA: TGTGCCAGTAGTCTTTGGGGGGGAGGAGATACGCAGTATTTT; CDR3: CASSLWGGGDTQYF; D: TRBD2; J: TRBJ2-3; size: .; V: TRBV19
DNA: TGTGCCAGCAGCTCCCGGGACAGCGACGACGAGCAGTACTTC; CDR3: CASSSRDSDDEQYF; D: TRBD1; J: TRBJ2-7; size: once; V: TRBV11-3
DNA: TGTGCCAGCGGAAGAGAGGGGGGGGACACTGAAGCTTTCTTT; CDR3: CASGREGGDTEAFF; D: .; J: TRBJ1-1; size: .; V: TRBV6-5
DNA: TGTGCCAGCAGCTTAGTTGTCAGTACCACTAACTCCTACGAGCAGTACTTC; CDR3: CASSLVVSTTNSYEQYF; D: .; J: TRBJ2-7; size: .; V: TRBV7-9
DNA: TGTGCCAGCTCACCACCGTGGGACAGGGGGATTCGGGAGACCCAGTACTTC; CDR3: CASSPPWDRGIRETQYF; D: TRBD1; J: TRBJ2-5; size: .; V: TRBV18
DNA: TGTGCCAGTACGGTCGGGGAGTTCATGAACACTGAAGCTTTCTTT; CDR3: CASTVGEFMNTEAFF; D: .; J: TRBJ1-1; size: .; V: TRBV19
DNA: TGCAGCGTTGAAGATACGGGCGGGCTCCAGTACTTC; CDR3: CSVEDTGGLQYF; D: .; J: TRBJ2-7; size: .; V: TRBV29-1
DNA: TGCGCCAGCAGCCAACGACAGGGGTACTCACCCCTCCACTTT; CDR3: CASSQRQGYSPLHF; D: TRBD1; J: TRBJ1-6; size: .; V: TRBV4-1
DNA: TGTGCCAGTTCTCATAAAAGGGAGACAGGCTACGAGCAGTACTTC; CDR3: CASSHKRETGYEQYF; D: .; J: TRBJ2-7; size: .; V: TRBV19
DNA: TGTGCCAGCAGTTACGTTGGGACAGGGCTCAATGAGCAGTTCTTC; CDR3: CASSYVGTGLNEQFF; D: TRBD1; J: TRBJ2-1; size: once; V: TRBV6-5
DNA: TGTGCCAGCAGGGGGACAGGGAGGGATCAGCCCCAGCATTTT; CDR3: CASRGTGRDQPQHF; D: TRBD1; J: TRBJ1-5; size: .; V: TRBV27
DNA: TGTGCCAGCAGTGAAATCGGGGGGGCTCAGCCCCAGCATTTT; CDR3: CASSEIGGAQPQHF; D: .; J: TRBJ1-5; size: .; V: TRBV2
DNA: TGTGCCAGCAGTGACAGGGACAGGGGGCTAACCTACGAGCAGTACTTC; CDR3: CASSDRDRGLTYEQYF; D: TRBD1; J: TRBJ2-7; size: .; V: TRBV6-1
DNA: TGTGCCAGCAGTTACTCGGGGGGGGGCTCCTACAATGAGCAGTTCTTC; CDR3: CASSYSGGGSYNEQFF; D: TRBD2; J: TRBJ2-1; size: .; V: TRBV6-5
DNA: TGTGCCAGCAGCCACCCCGGGACAGGCACTGAAGCTTTCTTT; CDR3: CASSHPGTGTEAFF; D: TRBD1; J: TRBJ1-1; size: .; V: TRBV6-5
DNA: TGTGCCAGCAGCCCCGTGGGGACAGGGCATGAAAAACTGTTTTTT; CDR3: CASSPVGTGHEKLFF; D: .; J: TRBJ1-4; size: .; V: TRBV21-1
DNA: TGTGCCAGCAGCCGGGACAGGGGAGGCGGCTACACCTTC; CDR3: CASSRDRGGGYTF; D: TRBD1; J: TRBJ1-2; size: .; V: TRBV9
DNA: TGTGCCAGTAGTGGTAGCGGGGGGCAAGATACGCAGTATTTT; CDR3: CASSGSGGQDTQYF; D: TRBD2; J: TRBJ2-3; size: .; V: TRBV19
DNA: TGTGCCCCCCGGATGCGGGGGAACACCGGGGAGCTGTTTTTT; CDR3: CAPRMRGNTGELFF; D: .; J: TRBJ2-2; size: .; V: TRBV15
DNA: TGTGCCAGCTGGACAGGAGACACTGAAGCTTTCTTT; CDR3: CASWTGDTEAFF; D: TRBD1; J: TRBJ1-1; size: .; V: TRBV19
DNA: TGTGCCAGCAGCCCAACTAGCGGGGCGGGGAATGAGCAGTTCTTC; CDR3: CASSPTSGAGNEQFF; D: TRBD2; J: TRBJ2-1; size: .; V: TRBV7-6
DNA: TGTGCCAGCAGCGGCGCCGAGGGACTAAATGAAAAACTGTTTTTT; CDR3: CASSGAEGLNEKLFF; D: .; J: TRBJ1-4; size: .; V: TRBV5-6
DNA: TGTGCCAGCAGTTTACGGGACAATCAGAACTATGGCTACACCTTC; CDR3: CASSLRDNQNYGYTF; D: .; J: TRBJ1-2; size: .; V: TRBV6-5
DNA: TGCGCCAGCAATGTTGGGGGGGCCTTCTACGAGCAGTACTTC; CDR3: CASNVGGAFYEQYF; D: .; J: TRBJ2-7; size: .; V: TRBV10-2
DNA: TGTGCCAGCAGACTTGACAGCACCTACGAGCAGTACTTC; CDR3: CASRLDSTYEQYF; D: .; J: TRBJ2-7; size: .; V: TRBV7-9
DNA: TGTGCCAGCAGTGACCATAGCGGGGGGGCCTACAATGAGCAGTTCTTC; CDR3: CASSDHSGGAYNEQFF; D: TRBD2; J: TRBJ2-1; size: .; V: TRBV6-4
DNA: TGTGCCAGTAGTGTGGGACTAGCGGACTACTACGAGCAGTACTTC; CDR3: CASSVGLADYYEQYF; D: TRBD2; J: TRBJ2-7; size: .; V: TRBV19
DNA: TGTGCCAGCAGCCACGACAGCACTGAAGCTTTCTTT; CDR3: CASSHDSTEAFF; D: .; J: TRBJ1-1; size: .; V: TRBV11-1
DNA: TGTGCCAGCAGCCTCTGGGGGAGCGGGGGATCCTACGAGCAGTACTTC; CDR3: CASSLWGSGGSYEQYF; D: TRBD2; J: TRBJ2-7; size: .; V: TRBV7-8
DNA: TGTGCCAGCAGCTTAGAATTTGGGGACAGGGGACAAGAGACCCAGTACTTC; CDR3: CASSLEFGDRGQETQYF; D: TRBD1; J: TRBJ2-5; size: .; V: TRBV7-6
DNA: TGTGCCAGCAGCGCCGGTCGGGGACAGGGAAGGGCGAGGACTGAAGCTTTCTTT; CDR3: CASSAGRGQGRARTEAFF; D: TRBD1; J: TRBJ1-1; size: .; V: TRBV7-8
DNA: TGTGCCAGCAGTGACTGGGGGGGATCTCAGCCCCAGCATTTT; CDR3: CASSDWGGSQPQHF; D: .; J: TRBJ1-5; size: .; V: TRBV6-5
DNA: TGTGCCAGCATTGACTTAGCGGGGGGGCCCAACGAGCAGTACTTC; CDR3: CASIDLAGGPNEQYF; D: TRBD2; J: TRBJ2-7; size: .; V: TRBV27
DNA: TGTGCCAGCAGCTCCTCAGGATCAGGCTCCTACGAGCAGTACTTC; CDR3: CASSSSGSGSYEQYF; D: .; J: TRBJ2-7; size: .; V: TRBV7-3
DNA: TGTGCCAGCAGCTTGGATAATACGCAGTATTTT; CDR3: CASSLDNTQYF; D: .; J: TRBJ2-3; size: .; V: TRBV5-4
DNA: TGTGCCAGCAGTGAGGGGACTAACAATGAGCAGTTCTTC; CDR3: CASSEGTNNEQFF; D: TRBD2; J: TRBJ2-1; size: .; V: TRBV6-4
DNA: TGCGCCAGCAGCACGCAGGGGGCCGACACTGAAGCTTTCTTT; CDR3: CASSTQGADTEAFF; D: TRBD1; J: TRBJ1-1; size: .; V: TRBV10-2
DNA: TGTGCCAGCAGCTCTCAGACAGGGGGGATAGAGACCCAGTACTTC; CDR3: CASSSQTGGIETQYF; D: TRBD1; J: TRBJ2-5; size: .; V: TRBV11-2
DNA: TGCGCCAGCAGCTTGGATCGACGGGATTACACTGAAGCTTTCTTT; CDR3: CASSLDRRDYTEAFF; D: .; J: TRBJ1-1; size: .; V: TRBV5-1
DNA: TGTGCCAGCAGCTTCAACGAGGGGGGGGACACTGAAGCTTTCTTT; CDR3: CASSFNEGGDTEAFF; D: .; J: TRBJ1-1; size: .; V: TRBV7-9